One sample yielded the 21 T cell receptor beta chains listed below, sequenced in a study of T cell responses to AZD1222 COVID-19 vaccine. Some clones are missing from TCRdb's copy, which holds only in-frame ones; the method was immunoSEQ multiplex PCR. The sample has approximately 170,000 clones, about 90% seen once. Here the sequenced sample was peripheral blood, taken 28 days after the second AZD1222 dose. The receptors derive from an adult who received the AZD1222 COVID-19 vaccine.

The chain carries TRBV10-3 and TRBJ1-1; unclear D gene. Germline CDR1 reads ENHRY; CDR2 reads SYGVKD. This CDR3 comprises 11 residues. V lost 0 bases, J lost 7 bases, and 3 bases lay in between. The CDR3 DNA sequence: TGTGCCATCAGTGAGTCCATTGAAGCTTTCTTT. This encodes CAISESIEAFF.

This chain uses TRBV14 with TRBJ1-5, with 7 bases fitting TRBD1. The ends lost 5 bases at V and 2 bases at J; junction bases unmatched: 9. The CDR3 extends over 16 amino acids. In germline, CDR1 is SGHDN, CDR2 FVKESK. This CDR3 reads CASSFRQGGGNQPQHF. As DNA, the CDR3 is TGTGCCAGCAGCTTCAGACAGGGAGGCGGCAATCAGCCCCAGCATTTT.

J is TRBJ1-5 and V is TRBV10-3; the match to TRBD1 covers 10 bases. This CDR3 has 15 amino acids. V shed 4 bases and J 3 bases; nucleotides not matched to a gene: 3. From germline, CDR1 is ENHRY and CDR2 SYGVKD. CDR3 DNA sequence: TGTGCCATCAGTGGGGGGACAGGGGACAATCAGCCCCAGCATTTT. It encodes CAISGGTGDNQPQHF.

This clone was seen more than once but under ten times. The chain has TRBV7-3 and TRBJ2-1; D possibly corresponds to TRBD2 (6 bases). Trimming removed 4 bases from V and 4 bases from J, with 8 bases in between. Germline V gene lookup returns CDR1 SGHTA and CDR2 FQGTGA. The length of the CDR3 is 13 residues. DNA for the CDR3: TGTGCCAGCAGCTCGGGAGTTTACAATGAGCAGTTCTTC. Its protein is CASSSGVYNEQFF.

The genes are TRBV18 and TRBJ1-1; maybe TRBD1 (5 bases). Germline CDR1 is KGHSH and CDR2 is LQKENI. The CDR3 extends over 14 amino acids. Deletions cut 2 bases from V and 3 bases from J, with 10 bases between. In DNA form, the CDR3 reads TGTGCCAGCTCACCAGGGGCTGGGGACACTGAAGCTTTCTTT. Its translation: CASSPGAGDTEAFF.

V is TRBV6-6 and J is TRBJ1-2, with D possibly being TRBD1 (6 bases). Trimming took 10 bases from V and 6 from J, leaving 12 bases between them. Germline V CDR1 and CDR2: MNHNY, SVGAGI (reference sequence). The CDR3 is made up of 11 amino acids. In DNA form, the CDR3 reads TGTGCCATCTCGGACAGCCATGGCTACACCTTC. It codes for CAISDSHGYTF.

The gene calls are TRBV5-1 and TRBJ1-5, with D maybe TRBD1 (6 bases). This CDR3 contains 15 residues. With 0 bases removed from V and 4 bases from J, the gap between germline ends came to 11 bases. The germline gives CDR1 SGHRS, CDR2 YFSETQ. The CDR3 DNA reads as TGCGCCAGCAGCTTGGGGACAGTGCTAAATCAGCCCCAGCATTTT. It codes for CASSLGTVLNQPQHF.

This sequence joins TRBV14 and TRBJ1-1, with D unresolved. This CDR3 contains 16 residues. V gave up 3 bases and J gave up 2 bases, with 16 bases separating them. Germline V gene sequence: CDR1 SGHDN, CDR2 FVKESK. Here the CDR3 reads CASSQRRGTANTEAFF. The CDR3 DNA is TGTGCCAGCAGCCAGAGAAGAGGAACAGCTAACACTGAAGCTTTCTTT.

This chain connects TRBV3-1 (or the pseudogene TRBV3-2) to TRBJ1-2; the D is unclear. V was cut by 1 base and J by 5 bases, with 5 bases left in between. Looked up from germline, CDR1 is LGHDT and CDR2 is YNNKEL (reference sequence). This CDR3 has 12 residues. CDR3 protein: CASSQGLYGYTF. CDR3 bases: TGTGCCAGCAGCCAAGGACTGTATGGCTACACCTTC.

Turning to this clone: Other DNA sequences from this sample encode an identical CDR3 as well. The chain joins TRBV7-3 to TRBJ1-6; D unresolved. Deletions cut 6 bases from V and 10 bases from J, with 10 bases between. Germline-derived CDR1 and CDR2 are SGHTA and FQGTGA. This CDR3 spans 12 amino acids. The CDR3, as DNA: TGTGCCAGCAGTTCCGGGAACTCACCCCTCCACTTT. Amino acids: CASSSGNSPLHF. The full variable domain, completed using reference TRBV7-3 and TRBJ1-6, is GAGVSQTPSNKVTEKGKYVELRCDPISGHTALYWYRQSLGQGPEFLIYFQGTGAADDSGLPNDRFFAVRPEGSVSTLKIQRTERGDSAVYLCASSSGNSPLHFGNGTRLTVT.

The genes are TRBV6-1 and TRBJ2-7; D uncertain. Deletions cut 2 bases from V and 3 bases from J, with 11 bases between. The CDR3 contains 14 residues. In germline, CDR1 is MNHNS, CDR2 SASEGT. CDR3 loop: CASSEKARDYEQYF. The CDR3 coding sequence is TGTGCCAGCAGTGAAAAAGCACGTGACTACGAGCAGTACTTC.

This chain links TRBV6-5 with TRBJ2-7; a possible D gene is TRBD2 (5 bases). V lost 0 bases and J 0 bases, leaving 12 bases between the germline ends. Germline loops: CDR1 MNHEY, CDR2 SVGAGI. There are 16 residues in the CDR3. The CDR3 region is CASSYSRDALSYEQYF. Here the CDR3 DNA reads TGTGCCAGCAGTTACTCGAGGGATGCCCTCTCCTACGAGCAGTACTTC.

This chain connects TRBV7-2 to TRBJ1-6; the D gene is possibly TRBD1 (6 bases). This CDR3 comprises 15 residues. V dropped 5 bases and J dropped 7 bases, with 15 bases sitting between them. Per germline, CDR1 SGHTA and CDR2 FQGNSA. CDR3: CASSGDMNMNSPLHF. The CDR3 DNA reads TGTGCCAGCAGCGGGGACATGAACATGAATTCACCCCTCCACTTT.

The chain uses TRBV2 and TRBJ1-2, with 7 nucleotides matching TRBD1. CDR3 length: 14 residues. V gave up 6 bases and J gave up 4 bases; unmatched junction bases: 8. Germline CDR1 is SNHLY and CDR2 is FYNNEI. The CDR3 loop is CASRWQGGGYGYTF. The CDR3 nucleotides read TGTGCCAGCAGGTGGCAGGGGGGAGGCTATGGCTACACCTTC. The variable domain in full, completed from reference TRBV2 and TRBJ1-2, reads EPEVTQTPSHQVTQMGQEVILRCVPISNHLYFYWYRQILGQKVEFLVSFYNNEISEKSEIFDDQFSVERPDGSNFTLKIRSTKLEDSAMYFCASRWQGGGYGYTFGSGTRLTVV.

There are a few counts of this clone. The chain links TRBV7-4 to TRBJ1-6; possibly TRBD1 for D (5 bases). This CDR3 spans 16 amino acids. V lost 4 bases, J lost 9 bases, and 19 bases lay in between. CDR1 is SGHVT and CDR2 is SQSDAQ in the germline V gene. The CDR3 DNA is TGTGCCAGCAGCTGCTCTGGGGGATCGATGGGTTCACCCCTCCACTTT. It specifies CASSCSGGSMGSPLHF.

The chain links TRBV18 to TRBJ1-2, with D uncertain. V lost 0 bases and J lost 4, with 9 bases in between. CDR3 size: 14 residues. Germline V gene sequence: CDR1 KGHSH, CDR2 LQKENI. The CDR3: CASSPPAGIYGYTF. The DNA of the CDR3 is TGTGCCAGCTCACCACCCGCCGGAATCTATGGCTACACCTTC.

The rearrangement links TRBV11-3 to TRBJ2-7; 7 bases agree with TRBD1. The CDR3 is made up of 14 amino acids. CDR1 is SGHNT and CDR2 is YENEEA in the germline V gene. The ends lost 1 base at V and 5 bases at J; junction bases unmatched: 5. For the CDR3, the DNA is TGTGCCAGCAGCTTAGGACAGGGATACCACGAGCAGTACTTC. Amino acids: CASSLGQGYHEQYF.

V usage is TRBV29-1 and J usage is TRBJ2-1, with D possibly matching TRBD2 (7 bases). The CDR3 spans 17 residues. Germline values: CDR1 SQVTM, CDR2 ANQGSEA. Between the trimmed V and J ends, which lost 8 bases and 0 bases, there was a span of 23 bases. CDR3 nucleotides: TGCAGCCTTAGAGGGGGGGGGTTACCTAGCTCCTACAATGAGCAGTTCTTC. Amino acid sequence: CSLRGGGLPSSYNEQFF.

The chain couples TRBV24-1 to TRBJ1-1; the D is unclear. Trimming stripped 0 bases from V and 1 base from J, with 8 bases between. Looked up from germline, CDR1 is KGHDR and CDR2 is SFDVKD. The CDR3 consists of 15 residues. In nucleotides, the CDR3 is TGTGCCACCAGTGATTTGCAGGACCAGAACACTGAAGCTTTCTTT. Translated, it gives CATSDLQDQNTEAFF.

The chain uses TRBV3-1 (or the pseudogene TRBV3-2) and TRBJ2-3; 11 nucleotides align to TRBD2. Germline lookup yields CDR1 LGHDT and CDR2 YNNKEL (reference sequence). J lost 1 base, V lost 4 bases, and 7 bases had no gene match. The CDR3 is 17 residues long. CDR3 DNA: TGTGCCAGCAGCCTTTCTACGGGACTAGCGGGCACAGATACGCAGTATTTT. This codes for CASSLSTGLAGTDTQYF.

The chain employs TRBV5-4 and TRBJ2-7; 10 nucleotides align to TRBD1. V lost 5 bases, J lost 2 bases, and 7 bases stayed unmatched. This CDR3 region has 15 residues. The germline V gene encodes CDR1 SGHNT and CDR2 YYREEE (reference sequence). As DNA, the CDR3 is TGTGCCAGCAGGGATCCGGGACAGGGGCCCTACGAGCAGTACTTC. Protein sequence: CASRDPGQGPYEQYF.